This T cell receptor (beta chain) is drawn from a study of blood T cell repertoires in COVID-19. Study-level information: PBMCs, B-cell-depleted T cells, or T cells were the source of the cDNA or gDNA that made up the material.

This CDR3 has 13 residues. The V and J ends lost 5 bases and 11 bases respectively, with 18 bases between them. Germline V lookup: CDR1 SGHAT, CDR2 FQNNGV. Across 20 to 25 US areas, participants ranged in age from roughly 18 to 95 years. Participant-reported clinical history was the basis for cohort assignment. Per the original data handling: Estimates of nucleated cell counts were drawn from the amplification of reference gene primers. Data came from immunoSEQ multiplex PCR; TCRdb stores just in-frame clones and leaves some out. The DNA was the basis for D and trimming; V, J and clone size are from that table. The table records 110,000 to 150,000 clones, approximately 84% of them present only once.

The sequenced sample was PBMCs or T cells enriched from blood (not recorded which). V usage is TRBV11-2 and J usage is TRBJ1-1; D might be TRBD1 (6 bases). The receptor's source is a man aged 35-49 years with acute COVID-19. The CDR3 sequence is CASSRTRGGDAFF. For the CDR3, the DNA is TGTGCCAGCAGCCGTACTAGGGGGGGAGATGCTTTCTTT.